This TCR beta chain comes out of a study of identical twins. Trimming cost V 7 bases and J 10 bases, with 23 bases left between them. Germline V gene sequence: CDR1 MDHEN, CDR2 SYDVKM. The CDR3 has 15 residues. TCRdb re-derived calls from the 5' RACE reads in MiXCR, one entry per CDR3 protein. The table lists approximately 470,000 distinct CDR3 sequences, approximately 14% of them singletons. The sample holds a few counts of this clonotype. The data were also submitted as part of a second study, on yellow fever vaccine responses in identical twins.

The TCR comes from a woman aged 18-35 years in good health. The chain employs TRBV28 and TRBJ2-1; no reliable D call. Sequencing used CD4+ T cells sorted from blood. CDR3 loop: CASTPAGRKSREQFF. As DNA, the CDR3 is TGTGCCAGCACTCCCGCAGGCCGTAAATCAAGGGAGCAGTTCTTC.